These 25 T cell receptor beta chains originate from one sample sequenced in a study of blood T cell repertoires in COVID-19. Sequencing used immunoSEQ multiplex PCR; TCRdb keeps in-frame clones, though not all of them. The data contain more than 80,000 clones, about 80% of them seen just once; the ten biggest clones take up roughly 2.2%. Sequencing was carried out using peripheral blood. The receptors shown here come from a woman between 70 and 85 years old with acute or convalescent COVID-19.

The chain recombines TRBV30 with TRBJ1-1, with 8 bases matching TRBD1. V lost 1 base and J lost 7; bases outside the gene matches: 5. Germline V gives CDR1 GTSNPN, CDR2 SVGIG (reference sequence). This CDR3 is 13 amino acids long. CDR3 nucleotides: TGTGCCTGGAGTGCCAGGGGGCCGAATGAAGCTTTCTTT. Protein: CAWSARGPNEAFF.

This rearrangement joins TRBV30 to TRBJ1-4, with D uncertain. There are 15 residues in the CDR3. CDR1 is GTSNPN, CDR2 SVGIG, per germline (reference sequence). V lost 3 bases to trimming and J lost 8 bases, with 19 bases between them. As DNA, the CDR3 is TGTGCCTGGAGCGAAGCCGGCCAGGCGTACGAAAAACTGTTTTTT. This sequence encodes CAWSEAGQAYEKLFF. The full variable domain, completed using reference TRBV30 and TRBJ1-4, is SQTIHQWPATLVQPVGSPLSLECTVEGTSNPNLYWYRQAAGRGLQLLFYSVGIGQISSEVPQNLSASRPQDRQFILSSKKLLLSDSGFYLCAWSEAGQAYEKLFFGSGTQLSVL.

The gene calls are TRBV3-1 (or the pseudogene TRBV3-2) and TRBJ2-1; D is perhaps TRBD1 (5 bases). Trimming left V 3 bases short and J 8 bases short, with 14 bases between. This CDR3 contains 14 residues. Germline CDR1 is LGHDT and CDR2 is YNNKEL (reference sequence). The CDR3 DNA is TGTGCCAGCAGCCAGGTAGGGGCGTTCGATGAGCAGTTCTTC. Protein: CASSQVGAFDEQFF.

V usage is TRBV3-1 (or the pseudogene TRBV3-2) and J usage is TRBJ2-7, with TRBD1 matching over 10 bases. V dropped 4 bases and J dropped 5; count of bases not matched to a gene: 8. CDR1 LGHDT and CDR2 YNNKEL come from the germline V gene (reference sequence). CDR3 length: 15 residues. The CDR3 region is CASSPPGTGANEQYF. The CDR3 coding sequence is TGTGCCAGCAGCCCACCCGGGACAGGGGCTAACGAGCAGTACTTC.

The chain couples TRBV14 to TRBJ2-2; 7 nucleotides align to TRBD1. J was trimmed by 7 bases and V by 4 bases; bases with no gene match: 15. Germline V lookup: CDR1 SGHDN, CDR2 FVKESK. The CDR3 runs 17 residues. CDR3 amino acids: CASSPQDGVPGGGELFF. As DNA, the CDR3 is TGTGCCAGCAGCCCACAAGATGGAGTCCCAGGGGGCGGGGAGCTGTTTTTT.

This sequence joins TRBV7-9 and TRBJ1-4; no clear D gene. Germline loops: CDR1 SEHNR, CDR2 FQNEAQ (reference sequence). Trimming removed 5 bases at V and 0 bases at J, with 25 bases between. CDR3 length equals 20 residues. Here the CDR3 reads CASSTRLVGERAATNEKLFF. CDR3 coding DNA: TGTGCCAGCAGCACTCGATTGGTGGGCGAGAGGGCTGCAACTAATGAAAAACTGTTTTTT. Based on the CDR3 plus reference TRBV7-9 and TRBJ1-4, the full variable domain is DTGVSQNPRHKITKRGQNVTFRCDPISEHNRLYWYRQTLGQGPEFLTYFQNEAQLEKSRLLSDRFSAERPKGSFSTLEIQRTEQGDSAMYLCASSTRLVGERAATNEKLFFGSGTQLSVL.

This clone was counted between two and nine times. The chain joins TRBV25-1 to TRBJ2-5; D is possibly TRBD2 (5 bases). This CDR3 spans 14 amino acids. V was clipped by 4 bases and J by 1 base, with 10 bases between them. In germline, CDR1 is MGHDK, CDR2 SYGVNS. For the CDR3, the DNA is TGTGCCAGCAGTGGACGGGGTAGCCAAGAGACCCAGTACTTC. This codes for CASSGRGSQETQYF.

V is TRBV4-2 and J is TRBJ2-7, with a possible D match to TRBD1 (8 bases). Germline CDR1 is LGHNA and CDR2 is YNFKEQ. There are 15 residues in the CDR3. V lost 0 bases and J 4 bases, leaving 13 bases between the germline ends. CDR3 in amino acids: CASSQEGQGGYEQYF. CDR3 sequence (DNA): TGTGCCAGCAGCCAAGAAGGACAGGGAGGGTACGAGCAGTACTTC.

The genes are TRBV7-6 and TRBJ1-1, with 9 bases aligning to TRBD1. Germline trimming cut 5 bases from V and 3 bases from J; bases unmatched to any gene: 10. The germline gives CDR1 SGHVS, CDR2 FNYEAQ. The CDR3 totals 16 residues. DNA for the CDR3: TGTGCCAGCAGCCCGTCCGGGACAGGGCGGTACACTGAAGCTTTCTTT. Translating gives CASSPSGTGRYTEAFF.

This sequence joins TRBV2 and TRBJ2-7, with a tentative D call TRBD1 (5 bases). This CDR3 spans 14 amino acids. In germline, CDR1 is SNHLY, CDR2 FYNNEI. CDR3 residues: CVTRPQGSTYEQYF. The CDR3 nucleotides read TGTGTGACGAGACCTCAGGGTTCCACCTACGAGCAGTACTTC.

This chain uses TRBV11-3 with TRBJ1-1; 9 bases match TRBD1. The CDR3 extends over 12 amino acids. Trimming at V came to 0 bases and at J to 10 bases, leaving 0 bases not matched to a gene. From germline, CDR1 is SGHNT and CDR2 YENEEA. The CDR3 region has the DNA TGTGCCAGCAGCTTAGAGACAGGGGGAGCTTTCTTT. Protein: CASSLETGGAFF.

This clone was seen just once. The rearrangement links TRBV5-1 to TRBJ1-6; unclear D gene. V shed 4 bases and J shed 9 bases, with 20 bases lying between them. The V gene's germline CDR1 is SGHRS and CDR2 YFSETQ. This CDR3 contains 16 residues. CDR3 in DNA: TGCGCCAGCAGCGAAAACCTGACCCCGGGAGGTTCACCCCTCCACTTT. Protein: CASSENLTPGGSPLHF.

The V gene is TRBV9, the J gene TRBJ1-1; 9 bases agree with TRBD1. J lost 4 bases, V lost 0 bases, and 7 bases had no gene match. Per germline, CDR1 SGDLS and CDR2 YYNGEE. The CDR3 is made up of 16 amino acids. CDR3 sequence (DNA): TGTGCCAGCAGCGTAGCTCGGGACAGGGTTTCCACTGAAGCTTTCTTT. Its translation: CASSVARDRVSTEAFF.

The V and J genes are TRBV19 and TRBJ1-1; 7 positions match TRBD1. The ends lost 5 bases at V and 1 base at J; junction bases unmatched: 7. The germline V gene has CDR1 LNHDA and CDR2 SQIVND (reference sequence). The CDR3 covers 15 residues. The CDR3 loop is CASSPGDSKNTEAFF. CDR3 bases: TGTGCCAGTAGTCCCGGGGACAGCAAGAACACTGAAGCTTTCTTT.

J is TRBJ1-1 and V is TRBV28; no firm D call. This CDR3 comprises 14 residues. The V gene lost 1 base and the J gene lost 1 base, with 7 bases spanning the gap. CDR1 is MDHEN, CDR2 SYDVKM, per germline. CDR3 region: CASSLLAENTEAFF. CDR3 DNA sequence: TGTGCCAGCAGTTTATTGGCGGAGAACACTGAAGCTTTCTTT. Full variable domain (rest looked up from reference TRBV28 and TRBJ1-1): DVKVTQSSRYLVKRTGEKVFLECVQDMDHENMFWYRQDPGLGLRLIYFSYDVKMKEKGDIPEGYSVSREKKERFSLILESASTNQTSMYLCASSLLAENTEAFFGQGTRLTVV.

The chain uses TRBV6-5 and TRBJ1-1; D is unclear. The CDR3 is 13 amino acids. Germline V gene data show CDR1 as MNHEY and CDR2 as SVGAGI. With 5 bases removed from V and 1 base from J, the gap between germline ends came to 8 bases. CDR3 loop: CASSRTANTEAFF. CDR3 nucleotides: TGTGCCAGCAGTCGTACAGCGAACACTGAAGCTTTCTTT.

This clone showed up just once. The chain couples TRBV29-1 to TRBJ1-5, with D hard to call. This CDR3 contains 13 residues. Trimming stripped 0 bases from V and 4 bases from J, with 7 bases between. CDR1 SQVTM and CDR2 ANQGSEA come from the germline V gene. CDR3 region: CSVEESQNQPQHF. The CDR3 DNA follows: TGCAGCGTTGAAGAGTCCCAAAATCAGCCCCAGCATTTT. The entire variable domain, with the rest obtained from reference TRBV29-1 and TRBJ1-5, is as follows: SAVISQKPSRDICQRGTSLTIQCQVDSQVTMMFWYRQQPGQSLTLIATANQGSEATYESGFVIDKFPISRPNLTFSTLTVSNMSPEDSSIYLCSVEESQNQPQHFGDGTRLSIL.

The V call is TRBV24-1, the J call TRBJ1-2; no firm D call. There are 15 residues in the CDR3. The germline gives CDR1 KGHDR, CDR2 SFDVKD. V was trimmed by 3 bases and J by 2 bases, leaving 12 bases between them. CDR3 sequence: CATSDGGGSNYGYTF. The CDR3 DNA reads TGTGCCACCAGTGATGGTGGAGGATCCAACTATGGCTACACCTTC.

This chain uses TRBV28 with TRBJ1-5; a possible D gene is TRBD1 (5 bases). The germline CDR1 and CDR2 sequences are MDHEN and SYDVKM. The V gene lost 11 bases and the J gene lost 0 bases, with 8 bases spanning the gap. The CDR3 runs 12 residues. The CDR3 protein is CAWGDSNQPQHF. In nucleotides, the CDR3 is TGTGCCTGGGGGGATAGCAATCAGCCCCAGCATTTT.

The CDR3 protein is CASSLYREYGYTF. The DNA for the CDR3 is TGTGCCAGCAGTTTGTACAGGGAGTATGGCTACACCTTC. This chain uses TRBV28 with TRBJ1-2; possible D gene TRBD1, 6 bases. V was trimmed by 3 bases and J by 5 bases, leaving 10 bases between them. CDR1 is MDHEN, CDR2 SYDVKM, per germline. The CDR3 loop spans 13 amino acids.

The chain joins TRBV6-5 to TRBJ1-2; no reliable D call. V was trimmed by 4 bases and J by 2 bases, leaving 14 bases between them. The germline V gene has CDR1 MNHEY and CDR2 SVGAGI. The CDR3 loop spans 15 amino acids. The CDR3 reads CASSSPETGNYGYTF. The CDR3, as DNA: TGTGCCAGCAGTTCCCCCGAGACTGGGAACTATGGCTACACCTTC.

The chain uses TRBV11-3 and TRBJ1-4; D gene unclear. V lost 3 bases to trimming and J lost 10 bases, with 15 bases between them. The CDR3 spans 14 residues. Germline lookup yields CDR1 SGHNT and CDR2 YENEEA. DNA for the CDR3: TGTGCCAGCAGCTTCTCCGGGTTTGGCGGAAAACTGTTTTTT. It encodes CASSFSGFGGKLFF.

The chain combines TRBV28 with TRBJ1-2; TRBD1 aligns across 12 bases. Unmatched junction bases numbered 2, after V lost 4 bases and J lost 2 bases. The CDR3 totals 15 residues. Germline assignment: CDR1 MDHEN and CDR2 SYDVKM. CDR3 in amino acids: CASSSGTGGNYGYTF. The CDR3 nucleotides read TGTGCCAGCAGTTCCGGGACAGGGGGCAACTATGGCTACACCTTC.

Concerning this clone: Its ends do not fully match the called genes, so a read error is possible. The chain is built from TRBV28 and TRBJ2-5; possible D gene TRBD1, 5 bases. CDR1 and CDR2 (germline): MDHEN, SYDVKM. The CDR3 runs 13 residues. This CDR3 is CASTTRSRATQHF. Written as DNA, the CDR3 is TGTGCCAGCACTACCCGTTCCAGGGCGACCCAGCACTTC.

V usage is TRBV19 and J usage is TRBJ1-1; 7 nucleotides align to TRBD1. V lost 2 bases to trimming and J lost 7 bases; unmatched junction nucleotides: 10. The CDR3 contains 15 residues. Germline V gene sequence: CDR1 LNHDA, CDR2 SQIVND (reference sequence). The DNA for the CDR3 is TGTGCCAGTAGTATATTGGGACCGGGACAGATTGAAGCTTTCTTT. This encodes CASSILGPGQIEAFF.